The following is a T cell receptor beta chain sequence with its context. The data belong to a study of CD8 T cells in ankylosing spondylitis. One entry per CDR3 protein, called by TCRdb with MiXCR from the 5' RACE reads. The repertoire holds about 150,000 distinct CDR3 sequences, with roughly 44% as singletons. The CDR3 covers 16 residues. Trimming took off 6 bases at V and 0 bases at J, with 16 bases between the two ends. This TCR was recovered from a male donor with ankylosing spondylitis. Sequencing input: synovial fluid, either unsorted or a sorted T cell fraction (not recorded which). This chain links TRBV12-3 or TRBV12-4 with TRBJ2-3; weak D call: TRBD1 (7 bases). The CDR3 bases are TGTGCCAGCAGCCGTCCGACAGGGACTAGCACAGATACGCAGTATTTT. It is translated as CASSRPTGTSTDTQYF.